Sequencing of this T cell receptor (beta chain) was carried out in a study of technical replicates of blood from a few donors. TCRdb's copy holds only in-frame clones and misses some; the assay was immunoSEQ multiplex PCR. The table includes some 31,000 clones, about 92% detected once. Trimming removed 3 bases at V and 2 bases at J, with 11 bases between. Germline V gene lookup returns CDR1 SEHNR and CDR2 FQNEAQ (reference sequence). The CDR3 totals 15 residues. The chain combines TRBV7-9 with TRBJ1-5; no clear D. Material for sequencing was PBMCs. The sequence was obtained from a human donor in good health. Some clones in this sample may be carry-over from other donors' samples. CDR3 in DNA: TGTGCCAGCAGCTTCGATTGGGCTGGCAATCAGCCCCAGCATTTT. Translated, it gives CASSFDWAGNQPQHF.